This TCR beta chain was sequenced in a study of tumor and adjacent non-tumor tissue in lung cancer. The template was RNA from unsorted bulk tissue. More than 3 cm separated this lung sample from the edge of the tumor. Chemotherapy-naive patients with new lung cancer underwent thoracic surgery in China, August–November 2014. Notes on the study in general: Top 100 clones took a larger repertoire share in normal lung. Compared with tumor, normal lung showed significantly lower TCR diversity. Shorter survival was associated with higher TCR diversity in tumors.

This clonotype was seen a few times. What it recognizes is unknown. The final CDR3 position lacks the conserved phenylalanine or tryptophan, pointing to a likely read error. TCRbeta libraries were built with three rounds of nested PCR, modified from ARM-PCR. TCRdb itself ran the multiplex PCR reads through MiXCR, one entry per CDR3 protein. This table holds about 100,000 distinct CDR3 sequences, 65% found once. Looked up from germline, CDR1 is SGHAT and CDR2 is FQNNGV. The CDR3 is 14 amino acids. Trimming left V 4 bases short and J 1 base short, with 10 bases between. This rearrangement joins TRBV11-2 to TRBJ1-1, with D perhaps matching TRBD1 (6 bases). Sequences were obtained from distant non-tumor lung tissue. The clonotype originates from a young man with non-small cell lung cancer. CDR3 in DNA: TGTGCCAGCAGCTCACAGGGAGAGAACACTGAAGCTTTCGTT. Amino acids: CASSSQGENTEAFV.